This TCR beta chain was retrieved from a study of blood T cells in healthy people across ages. This clonotype was counted only a few times. V lost 2 bases, J lost 5 bases, and 6 bases stayed unmatched. This CDR3 has 14 residues. CDR1 and CDR2 from the germline V gene are SEHNR and FQNEAQ (reference sequence). It was with a sample-barcoded 5' primer and a J-beta primer mix that a second PCR of roughly 7 to 12 cycles was run. TCRdb re-derived calls from the 5' RACE reads in MiXCR, one entry per CDR3 protein. Found here are fewer than 750,000 distinct CDR3 sequences, roughly 48% of them singletons; the top ten hold around 23%.

Sequenced input: blood. V is TRBV7-9 and J is TRBJ2-7; TRBD2 aligns across 7 bases. The sequence was collected from a man older than 75 in good health. DNA of the CDR3: TGTGCCAGCAGCTTATGGACTAGAAACGACGAGCAGTACTTC. It specifies CASSLWTRNDEQYF.